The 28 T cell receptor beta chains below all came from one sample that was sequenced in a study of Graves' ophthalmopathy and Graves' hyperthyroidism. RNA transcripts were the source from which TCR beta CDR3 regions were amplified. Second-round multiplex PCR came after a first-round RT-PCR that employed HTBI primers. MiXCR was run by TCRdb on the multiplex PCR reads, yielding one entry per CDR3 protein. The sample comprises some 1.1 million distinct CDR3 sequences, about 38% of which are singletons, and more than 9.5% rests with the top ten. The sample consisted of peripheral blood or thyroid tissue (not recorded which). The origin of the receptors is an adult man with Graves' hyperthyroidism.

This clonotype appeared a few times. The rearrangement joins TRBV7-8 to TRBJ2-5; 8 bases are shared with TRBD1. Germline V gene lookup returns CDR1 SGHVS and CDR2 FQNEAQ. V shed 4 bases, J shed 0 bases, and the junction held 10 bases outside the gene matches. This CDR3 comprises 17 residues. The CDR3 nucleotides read TGTGCCAGCAGCTCAACCGCCGGGACAGGCTACCAAGAGACCCAGTACTTC. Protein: CASSSTAGTGYQETQYF.

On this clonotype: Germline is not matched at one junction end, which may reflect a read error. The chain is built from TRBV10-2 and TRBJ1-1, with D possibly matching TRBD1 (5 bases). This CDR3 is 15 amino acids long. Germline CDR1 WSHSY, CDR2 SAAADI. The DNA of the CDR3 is TGTGCCAGCAGCCCCTTGGGGGAGGCGAACACTGAAGCTTTCTTT. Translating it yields CASSPLGEANTEAFF.

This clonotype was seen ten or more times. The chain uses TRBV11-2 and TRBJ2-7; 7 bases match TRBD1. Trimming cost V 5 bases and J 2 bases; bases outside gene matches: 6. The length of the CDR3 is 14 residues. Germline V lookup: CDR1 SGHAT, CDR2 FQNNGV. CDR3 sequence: CASSPRGGPYEQYF. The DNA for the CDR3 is TGTGCCAGCAGCCCCCGAGGGGGCCCCTACGAGCAGTACTTC. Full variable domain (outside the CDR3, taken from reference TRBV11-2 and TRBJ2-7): EAGVAQSPRYKIIEKRQSVAFWCNPISGHATLYWYQQILGQGPKLLIQFQNNGVVDDSQLPKDRFSAERLKGVDSTLKIQPAKLEDSAVYLCASSPRGGPYEQYFGPGTRLTVT.

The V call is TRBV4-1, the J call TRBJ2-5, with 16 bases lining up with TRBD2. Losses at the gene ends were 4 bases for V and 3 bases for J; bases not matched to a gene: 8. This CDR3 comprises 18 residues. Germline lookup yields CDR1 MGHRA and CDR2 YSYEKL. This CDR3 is CASSRGLAGGPAEETQYF. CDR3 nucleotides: TGCGCCAGCAGCCGGGGACTAGCGGGAGGGCCTGCGGAAGAGACCCAGTACTTC.

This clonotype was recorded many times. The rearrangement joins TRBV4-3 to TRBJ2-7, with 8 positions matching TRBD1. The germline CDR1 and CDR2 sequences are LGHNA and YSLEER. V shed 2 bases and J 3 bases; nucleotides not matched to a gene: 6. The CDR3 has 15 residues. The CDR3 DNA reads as TGCGCCAGCAGCCAAACCGCGGGACAGGACTACGAGCAGTACTTC. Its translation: CASSQTAGQDYEQYF.

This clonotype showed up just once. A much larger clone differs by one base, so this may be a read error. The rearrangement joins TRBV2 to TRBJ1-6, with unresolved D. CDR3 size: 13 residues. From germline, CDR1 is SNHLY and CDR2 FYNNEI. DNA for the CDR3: TGTGCCAACAGTGAAGCGCTCGGTTCACCCCTCCACTTT. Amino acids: CANSEALGSPLHF. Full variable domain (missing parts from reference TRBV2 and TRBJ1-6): EPEVTQTPSHQVTQMGQEVILRCVPISNHLYFYWYRQILGQKVEFLVSFYNNEISEKSEIFDDQFSVERPDGSNFTLKIRSTKLEDSAMYFCANSEALGSPLHFGNGTRLTVT.

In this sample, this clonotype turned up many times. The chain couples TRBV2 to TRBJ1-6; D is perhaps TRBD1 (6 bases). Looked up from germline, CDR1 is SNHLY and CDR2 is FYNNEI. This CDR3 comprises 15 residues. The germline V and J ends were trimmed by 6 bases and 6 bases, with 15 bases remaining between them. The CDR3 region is CASSLTVGGNSPLHF. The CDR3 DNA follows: TGTGCCAGCAGCCTTACAGTAGGGGGTAATTCACCCCTCCACTTT.

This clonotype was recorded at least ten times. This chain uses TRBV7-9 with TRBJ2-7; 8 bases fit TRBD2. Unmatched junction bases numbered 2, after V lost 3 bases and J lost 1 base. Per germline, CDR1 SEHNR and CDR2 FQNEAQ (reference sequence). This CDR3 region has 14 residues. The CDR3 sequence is CASSFSGMSYEQYF. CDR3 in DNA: TGTGCCAGCAGCTTTAGCGGGATGTCCTACGAGCAGTACTTC.

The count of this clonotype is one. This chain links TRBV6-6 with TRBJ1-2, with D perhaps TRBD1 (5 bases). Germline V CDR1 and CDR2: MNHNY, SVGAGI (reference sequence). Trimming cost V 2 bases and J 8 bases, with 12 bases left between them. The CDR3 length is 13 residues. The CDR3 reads CASSYRGEEGYTF. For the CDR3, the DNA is TGTGCCAGCAGTTACCGGGGGGAGGAGGGCTACACCTTC.

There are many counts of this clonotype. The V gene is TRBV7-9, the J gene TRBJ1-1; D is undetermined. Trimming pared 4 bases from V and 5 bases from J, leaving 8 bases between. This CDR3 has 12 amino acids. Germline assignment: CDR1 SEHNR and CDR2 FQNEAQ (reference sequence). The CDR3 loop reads CASSSWGTEAFF. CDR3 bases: TGTGCCAGCAGCTCCTGGGGAACTGAAGCTTTCTTT.

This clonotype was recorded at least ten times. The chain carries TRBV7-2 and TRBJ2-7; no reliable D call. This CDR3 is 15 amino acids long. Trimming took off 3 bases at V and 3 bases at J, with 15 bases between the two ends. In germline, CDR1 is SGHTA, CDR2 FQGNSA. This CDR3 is CASSFRVGPNYEQYF. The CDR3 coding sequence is TGTGCCAGCAGCTTTCGTGTAGGGCCGAACTACGAGCAGTACTTC.

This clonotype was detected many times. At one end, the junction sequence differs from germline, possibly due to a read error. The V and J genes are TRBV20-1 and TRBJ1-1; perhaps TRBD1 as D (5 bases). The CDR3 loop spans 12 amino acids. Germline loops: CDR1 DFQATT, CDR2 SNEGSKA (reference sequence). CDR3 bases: TGCAGTGCTAGAGGGGGCGGCCCTGATGCTTTCTTT. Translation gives CSARGGGPDAFF.

The CDR3 protein is CASSSGRASNQPQHF. The CDR3, as DNA: TGTGCCAGCTCCTCAGGGAGAGCTAGCAATCAGCCCCAGCATTTT. The chain carries TRBV7-2 and TRBJ1-5; D may be TRBD1 (5 bases). V was shortened by 8 bases and J by 0 bases, with 14 bases between the two germline ends. Germline CDR1 SGHTA, CDR2 FQGNSA. This CDR3 contains 15 residues.

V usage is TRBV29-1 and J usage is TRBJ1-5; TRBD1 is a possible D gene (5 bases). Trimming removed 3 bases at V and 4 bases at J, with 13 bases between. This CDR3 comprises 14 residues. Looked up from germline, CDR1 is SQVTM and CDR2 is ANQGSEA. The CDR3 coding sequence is TGCAGCGTTGAGGCCGGGGGGTGGAATCAGCCCCAGCATTTT. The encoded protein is CSVEAGGWNQPQHF.

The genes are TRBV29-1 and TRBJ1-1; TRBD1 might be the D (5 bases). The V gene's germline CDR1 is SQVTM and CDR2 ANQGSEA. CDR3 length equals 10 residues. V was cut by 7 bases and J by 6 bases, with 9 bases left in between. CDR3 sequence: CSAGWPEAFF. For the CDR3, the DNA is TGCAGCGCAGGGTGGCCTGAAGCTTTCTTT.

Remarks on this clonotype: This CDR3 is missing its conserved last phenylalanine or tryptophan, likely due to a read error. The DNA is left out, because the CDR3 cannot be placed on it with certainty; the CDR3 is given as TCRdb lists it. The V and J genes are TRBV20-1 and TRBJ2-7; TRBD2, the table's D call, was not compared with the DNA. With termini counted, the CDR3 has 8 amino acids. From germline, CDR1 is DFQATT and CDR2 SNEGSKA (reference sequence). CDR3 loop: CSASSSTS.

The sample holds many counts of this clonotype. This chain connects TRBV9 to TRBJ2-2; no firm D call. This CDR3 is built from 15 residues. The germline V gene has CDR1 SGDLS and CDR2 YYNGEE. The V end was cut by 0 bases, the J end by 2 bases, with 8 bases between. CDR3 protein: CASSVAGTNTGELFF. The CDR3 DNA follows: TGTGCCAGCAGCGTAGCGGGCACCAACACCGGGGAGCTGTTTTTT. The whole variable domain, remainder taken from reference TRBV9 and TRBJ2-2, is DSGVTQTPKHLITATGQRVTLRCSPRSGDLSVYWYQQSLDQGLQFLIQYYNGEERAKGNILERFSAQQFPDLHSELNLSSLELGDSALYFCASSVAGTNTGELFFGEGSRLTVL.

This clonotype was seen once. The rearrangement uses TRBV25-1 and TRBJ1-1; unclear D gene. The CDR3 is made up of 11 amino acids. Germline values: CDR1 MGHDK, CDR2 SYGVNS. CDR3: CASVVGTEAFF. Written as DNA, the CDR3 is TGTGCTAGTGTTGTGGGCACTGAAGCTTTCTTT.

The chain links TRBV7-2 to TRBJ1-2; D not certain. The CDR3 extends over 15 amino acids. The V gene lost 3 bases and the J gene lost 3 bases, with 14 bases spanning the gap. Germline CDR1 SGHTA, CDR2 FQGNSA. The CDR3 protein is CASSFSGGGDYGYTF. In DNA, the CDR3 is TGTGCCAGCAGCTTTTCAGGTGGTGGGGACTATGGCTACACCTTC. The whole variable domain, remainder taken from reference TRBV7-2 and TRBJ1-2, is GAGVSQSPSNKVTEKGKDVELRCDPISGHTALYWYRQSLGQGLEFLIYFQGNSAPDKSGLPSDRFSAERTGGSVSTLTIQRTQQEDSAVYLCASSFSGGGDYGYTFGSGTRLTVV.

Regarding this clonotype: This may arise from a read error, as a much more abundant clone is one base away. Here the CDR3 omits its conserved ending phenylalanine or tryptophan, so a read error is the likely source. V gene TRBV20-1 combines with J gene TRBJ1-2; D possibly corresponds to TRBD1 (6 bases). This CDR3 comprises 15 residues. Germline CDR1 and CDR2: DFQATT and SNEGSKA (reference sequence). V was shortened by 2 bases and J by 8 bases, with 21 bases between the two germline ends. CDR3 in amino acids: CSARSGDDRSGGYTS. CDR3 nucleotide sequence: TGCAGTGCTAGATCTGGAGATGACAGGTCAGGGGGCTACACCTCC.

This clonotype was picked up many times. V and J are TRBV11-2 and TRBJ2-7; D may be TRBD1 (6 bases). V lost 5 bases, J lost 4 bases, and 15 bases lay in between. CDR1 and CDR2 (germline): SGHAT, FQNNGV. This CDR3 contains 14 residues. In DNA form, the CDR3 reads TGTGCCAGCAGCGTACGACAGAGGGGGTACGAGCAGTACTTC. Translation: CASSVRQRGYEQYF.

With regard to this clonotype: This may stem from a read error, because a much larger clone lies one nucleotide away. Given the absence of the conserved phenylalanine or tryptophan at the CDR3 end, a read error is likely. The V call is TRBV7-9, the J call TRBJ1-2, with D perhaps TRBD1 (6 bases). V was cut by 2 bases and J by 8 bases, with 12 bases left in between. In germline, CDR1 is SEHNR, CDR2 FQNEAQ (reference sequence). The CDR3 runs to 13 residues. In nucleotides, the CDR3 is TGTGCCAGCAGCTTAAGGATGGGGGGCGGCTACACCCTC. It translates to CASSLRMGGGYTL.

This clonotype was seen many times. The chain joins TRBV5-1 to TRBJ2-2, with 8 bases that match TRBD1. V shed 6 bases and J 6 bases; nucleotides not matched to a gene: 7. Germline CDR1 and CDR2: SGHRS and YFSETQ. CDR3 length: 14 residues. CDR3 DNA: TGCGCCAGCACTTGGACAGGGCGGGCCGGGGAGCTGTTTTTT. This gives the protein CASTWTGRAGELFF.

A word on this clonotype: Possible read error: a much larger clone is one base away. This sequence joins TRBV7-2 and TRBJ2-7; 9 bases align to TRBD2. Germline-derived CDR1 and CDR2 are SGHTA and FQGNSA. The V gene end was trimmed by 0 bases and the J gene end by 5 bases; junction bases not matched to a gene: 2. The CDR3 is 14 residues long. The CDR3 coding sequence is TGTGCCAGCAGCTTAGCTAGCGGGAGACACGAGCAGTACTTC. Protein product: CASSLASGRHEQYF. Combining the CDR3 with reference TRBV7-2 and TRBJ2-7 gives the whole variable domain GAGVSQSPSNKVTEKGKDVELRCDPISGHTALYWYRQSLGQGLEFLIYFQGNSAPDKSGLPSDRFSAERTGGSVSTLTIQRTQQEDSAVYLCASSLASGRHEQYFGPGTRLTVT.

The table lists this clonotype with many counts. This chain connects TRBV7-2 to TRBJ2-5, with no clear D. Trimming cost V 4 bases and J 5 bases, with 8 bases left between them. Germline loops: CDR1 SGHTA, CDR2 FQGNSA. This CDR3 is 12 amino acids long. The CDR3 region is CASSSTWETQYF. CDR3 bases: TGTGCCAGCAGCTCTACGTGGGAGACCCAGTACTTC.

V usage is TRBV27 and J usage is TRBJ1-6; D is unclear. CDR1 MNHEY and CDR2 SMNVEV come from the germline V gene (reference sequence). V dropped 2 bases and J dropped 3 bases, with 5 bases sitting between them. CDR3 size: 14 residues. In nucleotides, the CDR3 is TGTGCCAGCAGTTTACGGAACTATAATTCACCCCTCCACTTT. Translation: CASSLRNYNSPLHF.

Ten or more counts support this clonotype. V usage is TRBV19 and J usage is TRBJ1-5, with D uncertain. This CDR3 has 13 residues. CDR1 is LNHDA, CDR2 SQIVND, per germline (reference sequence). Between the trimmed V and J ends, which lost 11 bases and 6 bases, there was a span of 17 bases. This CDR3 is CAPASSVAQPQHF. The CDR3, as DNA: TGTGCCCCCGCCTCGAGTGTGGCTCAGCCCCAGCATTTT.

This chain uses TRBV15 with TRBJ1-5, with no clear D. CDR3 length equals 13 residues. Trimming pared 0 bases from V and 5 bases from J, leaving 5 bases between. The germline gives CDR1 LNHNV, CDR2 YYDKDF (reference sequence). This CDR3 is CATSRDGYQPQHF. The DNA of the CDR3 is TGTGCCACCAGCAGAGACGGTTATCAGCCCCAGCATTTT.